This T cell receptor (beta chain) originates from a study of neurological immune-mediated disorders. Findings of the study overall: Private repertoires in all groups were suggested, as expanded clones shared no CDR3 amino acid sequences across subjects.

The cDNA was synthesized by 5'RACE incorporating 10-nucleotide random UMIs. TCRdb ran MiXCR on the 5' RACE reads and lists one entry per CDR3 protein. The table records 50,000 to 60,000 distinct CDR3 sequences, 16% of them present only once. Maryland, USA blood bank volunteers served as healthy controls. This clonotype occurred many times. No antigen is known for it. The germline gives CDR1 DFQATT, CDR2 SNEGSKA (reference sequence). The length of the CDR3 is 14 residues. V trimming: 4 bases; J trimming: 4 bases; junction bases outside the gene matches: 8. Sequenced input: PBMCs. The V gene is TRBV20-1, the J gene TRBJ2-7, with 9 bases aligning to TRBD1. The receptor comes from a man in his sixties in good health. In nucleotides, the CDR3 is TGCAGTGCTACAACAGGGGGCGAGAGTTACGAGCAGTACTTC. Translated, it gives CSATTGGESYEQYF.